The sequence of this TCR beta chain was determined in a study of blood T cell repertoires in COVID-19. Study in general: Sites in the United States, Italy and Spain provided acute and convalescent COVID-19 samples. The cDNA or gDNA used as material had been derived from T cells, B-cell-depleted T cells, or PBMCs.

In the original analysis: Nucleated cell counts were estimated from reference gene primer amplification. Some clones are missing from TCRdb's copy, which holds only in-frame ones; the method was immunoSEQ multiplex PCR. The DNA was the basis for D and trimming; V, J and clone size are from that table. The sample lists 250,000 to 300,000 clones; 80% to 90% were seen once. Per germline, CDR1 SEHNR and CDR2 FQNEAQ (reference sequence). The CDR3 sequence is 15 residues long. Trimming cost V 5 bases and J 6 bases; bases outside gene matches: 8. The TCR originated in a woman in her 70s with COVID-19, enrolled during active disease. This sequence joins TRBV7-9 and TRBJ1-1; TRBD1 matches at 11 bases. Input material: peripheral blood. The CDR3 loop is CASSRGQGGLAEAFF. The CDR3 nucleotides read TGTGCCAGCAGCCGGGGACAGGGGGGTCTCGCTGAAGCTTTCTTT.